This T cell receptor (beta chain) is drawn from a study of OX40 agonist ivuxolimab in advanced cancers. In terms of the full investigation: Ivuxolimab was an agonistic, fully human IgG2 monoclonal antibody directed against OX40 (CD134), a costimulatory receptor. Intravenous ivuxolimab was administered to patients every 2 weeks at six dose levels: 0.01, 0.1, 0.3, 1.5, 3 and 10 mg/kg. Of the 50 or so patients in dose escalation, about 20 had hepatocellular carcinoma, around 15 had melanoma, 9 had renal cell carcinoma and 9 had head and neck cancer. In the dose-escalation cohort, around four fifths of patients were male, and the mean age was roughly 60 years, with a range of about 20 to 90. Patients were allowed to have had prior anti-PD-1, anti-PD-L1 or anti-CTLA-4 therapy, and around two fifths of the dose-escalation patients had been treated with checkpoint inhibitors. Partial responses occurred in three dose-escalation patients: two with cutaneous melanoma and one with hepatocellular carcinoma. The purpose of peripheral TCRbeta sequencing was to test whether ivuxolimab changed TCR sequence diversity and led to clonal T-cell expansion. The paper reports the monotherapy dose-escalation portion (N of about 51 patients) of the phase I ivuxolimab trial. General study outcomes and caveats: Partial responders in the 0.1-3.0 mg/kg groups had among the lowest normalized peripheral clonal expansion, especially among CD8+ T cells. Clonal expansion of both CD4+ and CD8+ blood T cells was observed from baseline to week 6 at doses 0.1 to 3.0 mg/kg. Low levels of normalized T-cell clonal expansion were also seen in some nonresponding patients. After ivuxolimab, CD8+ T cells had more expanded clones than CD4+ T cells on average. The antigen specificity of the peripheral T cells that underwent clonal expansion was not determined.

To sequence the TCRbeta CDR3 region, genomic DNA was isolated from the sorted cells. TCRbeta CDR3 regions were sequenced using the immunoSEQ Assay. This is the immuneACCESS table as TCRdb keeps it, with only in-frame sequences that have V and J called. A part of the clones is gone; compared with another copy, unresolved V genes explain less than half, and the rest is unexplained. The sample table shows tens of thousands of clones, and 80% to 95% are seen once. Together, the top ten hold roughly 13% of the sample. The CDR3 numbers 16 residues from cysteine through phenylalanine. Of the read, only the CDR3 DNA is kept; its 48 bases are in frame from base 1. Between the V and J ends, shortened by 4 bases and 1 base respectively, the junction contains 13 bases. CDR1 and CDR2, looked up from the germline V gene, are SGHNT and YENEEA. The trial excluded patients who had a history of autoimmune disease or who were on systemic immunosuppression. Peripheral blood for TCR sequencing was drawn from every dose cohort at baseline, at cycle 4 day 1 and at cycle 7 day 1. Samples were obtained from an open-label, multicenter, first-in-human phase I dose-escalation trial of ivuxolimab. Adults with locally advanced or metastatic melanoma, renal cell, hepatocellular, or head and neck squamous cell carcinoma were enrolled in the trial. Before TCR sequencing, CD4+ T cells and CD8+ T cells from peripheral blood were sorted into separate populations.

Regarding this clone: Its binding antigen is unknown. Nothing much larger sits one base from this clone, and base qualities are not available.

The receptor comes from an adult with an advanced solid tumor such as melanoma, head and neck, liver or kidney cancer. This specimen was CD4+ or CD8+ T cells sorted from blood, taken in a trial of the OX40 agonist ivuxolimab. The V and J genes are TRBV11-3 and TRBJ2-2; the D gene is perhaps TRBD2, on 6 matching bases. In nucleotide form, the sequence is TGTGCCAGCAGCTCTAAGAGCGGGCTGAACACCGGGGAGCTGTTTTTT. It encodes CASSSKSGLNTGELFF. Beyond the CDR3, the reference TRBV11-3 and TRBJ2-2 genes provide the residues; the full variable domain reads: EAGVVQSPRYKIIEKKQPVAFWCNPISGHNTLYWYLQNLGQGPELLIRYENEEAVDDSQLPKDRFSAERLKGVDSTLKIQPAELGDSAVYLCASSSKSGLNTGELFFGEGSRLTVL.